This is a list of T cell receptor beta chains from one sample in a study of Ad26.COV2.S vaccination and SARS-CoV-2 variants. This table comes from immunoSEQ multiplex PCR, and its TCRdb copy is limited to in-frame clones, with some not included. Of 450,000 to 550,000 clones detected, roughly nine tenths appear once; the ten largest clones hold approximately 2.5%. Sample: peripheral blood, taken in a trial of Ad26.COV2.S vaccine versus placebo. The receptors stem from a person between 18 and 59 years old who received the Ad26.COV2.S COVID-19 vaccine or a placebo. The CDR3 runs from the conserved cysteine through the conserved F or W.

>TRBJ1-5|TRBV15
CATSRDGAGIDSNSNQPQHF
>TRBJ2-1|TRBV4-1
CASSQDSRGEQFF
>TRBJ1-4|TRBV5-5
CASSLGSVNEKLFF
>TRBJ1-2|TRBV5-5
CASSLGQANYGYTF
>TRBJ1-1|TRBV2
CASSGQTRTEAFF
>TRBJ2-3|TRBV7-2
CASSSPRGTQYF
>TRBJ2-1|TRBV3-1/TRBV3-2
CASSQDLSGASYNEQFF
>TRBJ2-7|TRBV7-2
CASSLRSGEQYF
>TRBJ2-7|TRBV14
CASSQDGFRGYEQYF
>TRBJ1-6|TRBV2
CASRETGTGNSPLHF
>TRBJ1-1|TRBV11-3
CASSRGLDRNTEAFF
>TRBJ2-7|TRBV6-5
CASSYSGSVAYEQYF
>TRBJ2-1|TRBV5-1
CASSLPTGGPNNEQFF
>TRBJ1-1|TRBV5-6
CASSFLTGNTEAFF
>TRBJ2-5|TRBV9
CASSVALPGDRETQYF
>TRBJ2-5|TRBV18
CASSPRTAVETQYF
>TRBJ1-2|TRBV5-1
CASSNGPQGGNGYTF
>TRBJ2-1|TRBV28
CASSPTSGGAWEQFF
>TRBJ2-2|TRBV6-5
CASRRGWVTGELFF
>TRBJ2-3|TRBV9
CASSPRGGHTDTQYF
>TRBJ1-3|TRBV6-1
CASSELFNTIYF
>TRBJ2-2|TRBV7-2
CASSAASRAGELFF
>TRBJ1-4|TRBV6-5
CASSRGRLNEKLFF
>TRBJ2-5|TRBV5-4
CASSFSPQETQYF
>TRBJ1-2|TRBV27
CASRKGPRAPWEDYGYTF
>TRBJ2-1|TRBV5-1
CASSFRQGIYNEQFF
>TRBJ2-7|TRBV18
CASSPGTGDEQYF
>TRBJ2-3|TRBV30
CAWSVLGLATDTQYF
>TRBJ2-1|TRBV4-2
CASSQVSGASYNEQFF
>TRBJ1-5|TRBV2
CASSEGGQPQHF
>TRBJ1-2|TRBV4-1
CASSAPDRALGYTF
>TRBJ1-5|TRBV28
CASSFEGPSNQPQHF
>TRBJ1-5|TRBV19
CASSMGLGYSNQPQHF
>TRBJ2-3|TRBV6-5
CASRLDSTDTQYF
>TRBJ2-7|TRBV5-6
CASSLGSPYYEQYF
>TRBJ1-4|TRBV27
CASSSWGATNEKLFF
>TRBJ2-7|TRBV18
CASSPAGQGGGEQYF
>TRBJ2-3|TRBV2
CASSEADTQYF
>TRBJ2-3|TRBV19
CASSTLAGDTQYF
>TRBJ2-6|TRBV28
CATGASGANVLTF
>TRBJ1-1|TRBV7-2
CASQIDRVYTEAFF
>TRBJ2-5|TRBV5-1
CASRGGTSGNLAGTQYF
>TRBJ2-7|TRBV6-2/TRBV6-3
CASSSLTVEAGELSYEQYF
>TRBJ1-2|TRBV27
CASSPRGPYYGYTF
>TRBJ2-7|TRBV5-8
CASSLGNSYEQYF
>TRBJ1-4|TRBV27
CASSLGIEYNEKLFF
>TRBJ1-2|TRBV12-3/TRBV12-4
CASNRAGGLGYTF
>TRBJ1-5|TRBV24-1
CATSDARTGTGPANQPQHF
>TRBJ1-3|TRBV29-1
CSARVYDGNTIYF
>TRBJ1-2|TRBV6-5
CASSYTGLNYGYTF
>TRBJ2-5|TRBV11-3
CASSLGQQTQYF
>TRBJ2-5|TRBV5-1
CASSLSGGAQETQYF
>TRBJ1-5|TRBV5-6
CASSPGTARGPQHF
>TRBJ1-1|TRBV7-2
CASRRTVNTEAFF